The clone carrying this T cell receptor (beta chain) was picked up a small number of times. CDR3 length: 11 amino acids. The germline V gene has CDR1 SGHTA and CDR2 FQGNSA. The V end lost 5 bases, the J end lost 5 bases, and 5 bases lay between the germline ends. These data belong to a study of beta chain features in type 1 diabetes. As every portion of the isolated RNA was reverse transcribed, the sequencing read expressed TCRB transcripts. The data were produced by immunoSEQ multiplex PCR, yet TCRdb's version contains in-frame clones alone and is incomplete. The table shows 300,000 to 450,000 clones, with around a fifth occurring only once.

Sequencing used naive CD4+ T cells from blood. The TCR sequence derives from a woman between 18 and 30 years old in good health. V is TRBV7-2 and J is TRBJ2-3; D is perhaps TRBD1 (5 bases). CDR3 region: CASSQGDTQYF. For the CDR3, the DNA is TGTGCCAGCAGCCAGGGAGATACGCAGTATTTT.